This T cell receptor beta chain was sequenced in a study of blood T cell repertoires in COVID-19. In the original workflow: Reference gene primer amplification yielded estimated nucleated cell counts. Libraries were prepared by immunoSEQ multiplex PCR; TCRdb keeps only in-frame clonotypes and omits some of them. The D gene and trimming were derived from the DNA, and the V and J assignments and clone size from that table. The sample includes 300,000 to 450,000 clones, 85% of them seen just once. Germline V gene data show CDR1 as LNHDA and CDR2 as SQIVND (reference sequence). Trimming left V 4 bases short and J 4 bases short, with 7 bases between. CDR3 length equals 12 residues.

The sequence was obtained from a woman younger than 35 with acute or convalescent COVID-19. The chain joins TRBV19 to TRBJ1-2; D is unresolved. Sequences were obtained from peripheral blood. DNA for the CDR3: TGTGCCAGTAGTAAACTGTCCTATGGCTACACCTTC. As protein: CASSKLSYGYTF.